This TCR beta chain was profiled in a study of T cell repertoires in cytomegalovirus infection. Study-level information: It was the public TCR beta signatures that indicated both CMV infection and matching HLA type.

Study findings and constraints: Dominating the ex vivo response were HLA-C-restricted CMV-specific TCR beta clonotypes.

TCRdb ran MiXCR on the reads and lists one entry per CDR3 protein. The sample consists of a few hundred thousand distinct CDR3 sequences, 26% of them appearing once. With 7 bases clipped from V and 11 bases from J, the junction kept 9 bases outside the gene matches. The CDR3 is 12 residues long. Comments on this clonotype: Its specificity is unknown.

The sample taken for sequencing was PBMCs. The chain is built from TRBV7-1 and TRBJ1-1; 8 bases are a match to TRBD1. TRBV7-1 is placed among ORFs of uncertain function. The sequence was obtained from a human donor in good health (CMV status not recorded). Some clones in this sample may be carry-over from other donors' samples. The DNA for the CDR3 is TGTGCCAGCAACTCCGGACAGGGAGAGGCTTTCTTT. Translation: CASNSGQGEAFF.